Below are 20 T cell receptor beta chains sequenced from a single sample in a study of T cell responses to AZD1222 COVID-19 vaccine. The repertoire was sequenced with immunoSEQ multiplex PCR; TCRdb's copy has only in-frame clones and lacks some. The sample lists 150,000 to 200,000 clones; around 92% were seen once. The input for sequencing was peripheral blood, taken on day 0 of AZD1222 vaccination. Source of these receptors: an adult in good health.

The chain uses TRBV6-5 and TRBJ1-5, with 7 bases that match TRBD1. The CDR3 sequence is 13 residues long. J was trimmed by 10 bases and V by 6 bases; bases with no gene match: 9. The germline CDR1 and CDR2 sequences are MNHEY and SVGAGI. The CDR3, as DNA: TGTGCCAGCAGCGGACAGGTTGGAGATCCCCAGCATTTT. It encodes CASSGQVGDPQHF.

This sequence joins TRBV19 and TRBJ1-1, with 7 bases that match TRBD1. With V trimmed by 3 bases and J by 6 bases, 10 bases remained unmatched. CDR3 length: 15 residues. CDR1 is LNHDA, CDR2 SQIVND, per germline (reference sequence). The CDR3 region has the DNA TGTGCCAGTAGTATGAACCCGGACAGGAAATCTGAAGCTTTCTTT. Its translation: CASSMNPDRKSEAFF.

This chain uses TRBV5-1 with TRBJ2-5; no firm D call. The CDR3 consists of 13 residues. V shed 3 bases and J shed 5 bases, with 11 bases lying between them. Germline loops: CDR1 SGHRS, CDR2 YFSETQ. CDR3 bases: TGCGCCAGCAGCTCTTACAGCCGGGAGACCCAGTACTTC. It codes for CASSSYSRETQYF.

This chain uses TRBV12-3 or TRBV12-4 with TRBJ1-5; 9 bases are a match to TRBD1. Trimming cost V 6 bases and J 7 bases; bases outside gene matches: 4. The CDR3 spans 13 residues. CDR3 protein: CASSRTGVQPQHF. Written as DNA, the CDR3 is TGTGCCAGCAGCAGGACAGGGGTACAGCCCCAGCATTTT.

This chain links TRBV5-1 with TRBJ1-1; D might be TRBD1 (5 bases). V gave up 4 bases and J gave up 1 base, with 11 bases separating them. CDR1 and CDR2 (germline): SGHRS, YFSETQ. The CDR3 is 14 amino acids. CDR3 amino acids: CASSPKDRNTEAFF. DNA of the CDR3: TGCGCCAGCAGCCCAAAAGACAGGAACACTGAAGCTTTCTTT.

This clone came up many times. V is TRBV5-1 and J is TRBJ2-7; 12 nucleotides align to TRBD2. V shed 4 bases and J 6 bases; nucleotides not matched to a gene: 8. The CDR3 totals 15 residues. Germline V CDR1 and CDR2: SGHRS, YFSETQ. The CDR3 sequence is CASSPDPGLAGEQYF. CDR3 coding DNA: TGCGCCAGCAGCCCCGATCCGGGACTAGCGGGCGAGCAGTACTTC.

The chain is built from TRBV2 and TRBJ1-6; D might be TRBD1 (5 bases). Germline V gives CDR1 SNHLY, CDR2 FYNNEI. Trimming cost V 10 bases and J 7 bases, with 17 bases left between them. The CDR3 sequence is 14 residues long. CDR3 loop: CATLKGQGNSPLHF. The CDR3, as DNA: TGTGCCACCTTGAAAGGGCAGGGAAATTCACCCCTCCACTTT. The entire variable domain, with the rest obtained from reference TRBV2 and TRBJ1-6, is as follows: EPEVTQTPSHQVTQMGQEVILRCVPISNHLYFYWYRQILGQKVEFLVSFYNNEISEKSEIFDDQFSVERPDGSNFTLKIRSTKLEDSAMYFCATLKGQGNSPLHFGNGTRLTVT.

The rearrangement links TRBV28 to TRBJ1-5; 9 bases agree with TRBD1. CDR3 length: 16 amino acids. The germline CDR1 and CDR2 sequences are MDHEN and SYDVKM. V was pared by 2 bases and J by 2 bases, with 4 bases of the junction left unmatched. The CDR3 DNA follows: TGTGCCAGCAGTTTAACAGGGGGCCTTGGCAATCAGCCCCAGCATTTT. The encoded protein is CASSLTGGLGNQPQHF.

This chain connects TRBV5-1 to TRBJ1-1; D perhaps matches TRBD1 (5 bases). Germline V gene sequence: CDR1 SGHRS, CDR2 YFSETQ. V gave up 0 bases and J gave up 1 base, with 7 bases separating them. The CDR3 extends over 14 amino acids. CDR3 sequence (DNA): TGCGCCAGCAGCTTGGTCGGACAGAACACTGAAGCTTTCTTT. This sequence encodes CASSLVGQNTEAFF. The full variable domain, completed using reference TRBV5-1 and TRBJ1-1, is KAGVTQTPRYLIKTRGQQVTLSCSPISGHRSVSWYQQTPGQGLQFLFEYFSETQRNKGNFPGRFSGRQFSNSRSEMNVSTLELGDSALYLCASSLVGQNTEAFFGQGTRLTVV.

V gene TRBV18 combines with J gene TRBJ1-1; 7 bases align to TRBD1. V shed 6 bases and J 3 bases; nucleotides not matched to a gene: 4. The germline V gene encodes CDR1 KGHSH and CDR2 LQKENI. This CDR3 comprises 13 residues. For the CDR3, the DNA is TGTGCCAGCTCTCGGGACAGTTACACTGAAGCTTTCTTT. Its protein product is CASSRDSYTEAFF.

This rearrangement joins TRBV27 to TRBJ2-2; 7 bases match TRBD2. Germline CDR1 reads MNHEY; CDR2 reads SMNVEV (reference sequence). V lost 2 bases and J lost 6; bases outside the gene matches: 6. The CDR3 is 15 amino acids. This chain's CDR3 is CASSLTAGVAGELFF. CDR3 nucleotides: TGTGCCAGCAGTTTAACCGCGGGGGTCGCCGGGGAGCTGTTTTTT.

This chain connects TRBV6-5 to TRBJ2-1; 8 bases are shared with TRBD2. The CDR3 sequence is 13 residues long. The V gene's germline CDR1 is MNHEY and CDR2 SVGAGI. The V gene end was trimmed by 6 bases and the J gene end by 9 bases; junction bases not matched to a gene: 7. CDR3 sequence: CASSPIAGLEQFF. For the CDR3, the DNA is TGTGCCAGCAGCCCGATAGCGGGGCTTGAGCAGTTCTTC.

The rearrangement uses TRBV4-3 and TRBJ1-5, with D unresolved. The germline CDR1 and CDR2 sequences are LGHNA and YSLEER. V was clipped by 0 bases and J by 3 bases, with 12 bases between them. The CDR3 has 16 amino acids. CDR3 coding DNA: TGCGCCAGCAGCCAAGATCACCGGAACACCAATCAGCCCCAGCATTTT. This sequence encodes CASSQDHRNTNQPQHF.

This chain uses TRBV19 with TRBJ2-3, with D possibly called TRBD1 or TRBD2 (6 bases each). Germline V gives CDR1 LNHDA, CDR2 SQIVND (reference sequence). The CDR3 totals 17 residues. V lost 5 bases to trimming and J lost 0 bases, with 18 bases between them. In DNA form, the CDR3 reads TGTGCCAGTAGTCCCTGGCGAGGGGGGCCAAGCACAGATACGCAGTATTTT. It is translated as CASSPWRGGPSTDTQYF.

The chain employs TRBV28 and TRBJ1-5; weak D call: TRBD1 (5 bases). Trimming pared 7 bases from V and 0 bases from J, leaving 13 bases between. The length of the CDR3 is 15 residues. Germline V gene data show CDR1 as MDHEN and CDR2 as SYDVKM. The DNA of the CDR3 is TGTGCCAGCACCCTGGGGCGGCTTAGCAATCAGCCCCAGCATTTT. Amino acids: CASTLGRLSNQPQHF.

The DNA for the CDR3 is TGTGCCAGCAATCTGGGGGCTGGGGCCAACGTCCTGACTTTC. It yields the protein CASNLGAGANVLTF. The chain couples TRBV27 to TRBJ2-6, with D tentatively TRBD1 or TRBD2 (5 bases each). The V gene lost 7 bases and the J gene lost 2 bases, with 9 bases spanning the gap. Germline CDR1 is MNHEY and CDR2 is SMNVEV (reference sequence). CDR3 size: 14 residues.

This sequence joins TRBV29-1 and TRBJ1-1; D possibly corresponds to TRBD1 (5 bases). The CDR3 covers 13 residues. Looked up from germline, CDR1 is SQVTM and CDR2 is ANQGSEA. V dropped 1 base and J dropped 5 bases, with 11 bases sitting between them. As DNA, the CDR3 is TGCAGCGTTGAAGTTGGGGGAGGGACTGAAGCTTTCTTT. Its translation: CSVEVGGGTEAFF.

The chain has TRBV5-1 and TRBJ1-1; D ambiguous. The CDR3 is 15 residues long. Trimming took 0 bases from V and 0 from J, leaving 9 bases between them. In germline, CDR1 is SGHRS, CDR2 YFSETQ. The CDR3 protein is CASSLGVGMNTEAFF. The DNA for the CDR3 is TGCGCCAGCAGCTTGGGTGTCGGAATGAACACTGAAGCTTTCTTT.

This chain joins TRBV5-1 and TRBJ2-1; 7 positions match TRBD2. CDR1 and CDR2 (germline): SGHRS, YFSETQ. The junction had 4 bases not matched to a gene; V was cut back by 0 bases and J by 1 base. This CDR3 spans 16 amino acids. Here the CDR3 reads CASSLVAGLSYNEQFF. The DNA for the CDR3 is TGCGCCAGCAGCTTGGTAGCGGGTCTTTCCTACAATGAGCAGTTCTTC.

The chain employs TRBV11-3 and TRBJ2-2; 8 bases map to TRBD2. Unmatched junction bases numbered 4, after V lost 1 base and J lost 6 bases. The CDR3 covers 15 residues. CDR1 is SGHNT and CDR2 is YENEEA in the germline V gene. CDR3 DNA: TGTGCCAGCAGCTTAGTGAGCGGGAGTGCCGGGGAGCTGTTTTTT. This encodes CASSLVSGSAGELFF.